The 17 T cell receptor beta chains below were found in one sample sequenced in a study of blood T cells in healthy people across ages. Using a J-beta primer mix together with a sample-barcoded 5' primer, a second PCR was run for about 6 to 11 cycles. TCRdb independently ran MiXCR on the 5' RACE reads; one entry per CDR3 protein. Of approximately 490,000 distinct CDR3 sequences in the sample, 24% are singletons; the top ten hold approximately 8.7%. The same specimen was also included in a second study, on T cells of mothers and their children.

The sequencing input was blood. These receptor sequences come from a boy between 5 and 17 years old in good health.

This clonotype appeared a few times. CDR3 DNA: TGTGCCAGCCGCCGGAAGGGGGACCTCTACGAGCAGTACTTC. Its protein is CASRRKGDLYEQYF. V usage is TRBV5-8 and J usage is TRBJ2-5; perhaps TRBD1 as D (6 bases). The end of the DNA fits TRBJ2-7 better, so the J call may be wrong. This CDR3 region has 14 residues. The germline V gene has CDR1 SGHTS and CDR2 YDEGEE.

This chain links TRBV29-1 with TRBJ1-1; 8 nucleotides match TRBD1. The length of the CDR3 is 12 residues. Germline V gene sequence: CDR1 SQVTM, CDR2 ANQGSEA. V gave up 7 bases and J gave up 8 bases; unmatched junction bases: 9. This CDR3 reads CSASQQGGEAFF. The CDR3 region has the DNA TGCAGCGCCAGCCAACAGGGGGGAGAAGCTTTCTTT. Drawing the rest from reference TRBV29-1 and TRBJ1-1, the complete variable domain is SAVISQKPSRDICQRGTSLTIQCQVDSQVTMMFWYRQQPGQSLTLIATANQGSEATYESGFVIDKFPISRPNLTFSTLTVSNMSPEDSSIYLCSASQQGGEAFFGQGTRLTVV.

This clonotype was seen a few times. The chain carries TRBV6-6 and TRBJ1-1, with a tentative D call TRBD1 (5 bases). The CDR3 loop spans 14 amino acids. The V and J ends lost 2 bases and 5 bases respectively, with 12 bases between them. CDR1 is MNHNY and CDR2 is SVGAGI in the germline V gene (reference sequence). The CDR3 nucleotides read TGTGCCAGCAGTTACGCTACGGAGGGGACTGAAGCTTTCTTT. It is translated as CASSYATEGTEAFF.

This chain uses TRBV28 with TRBJ2-3, with D uncertain. This CDR3 has 17 amino acids. The germline CDR1 and CDR2 sequences are MDHEN and SYDVKM. V lost 2 bases, J lost 5 bases, and 20 bases lay in between. In DNA, the CDR3 is TGTGCCAGCAGTTTAGACCCCCCCGGGCCTTTGAAAGATACGCAGTATTTT. Its translation is CASSLDPPGPLKDTQYF.

The chain employs TRBV20-1 and TRBJ1-2; weak D call: TRBD1 (6 bases). The V end lost 0 bases, the J end lost 8 bases, and 13 bases lay between the germline ends. Germline values: CDR1 DFQATT, CDR2 SNEGSKA (reference sequence). CDR3 length: 13 residues. The CDR3 region has the DNA TGCAGTGCTAGAGAGGACAGCGGGAGGGGCTACACCTTC. This sequence encodes CSAREDSGRGYTF.

This clonotype was counted only a few times. The chain uses TRBV6-1 and TRBJ1-6; TRBD1 matches 8 bases. Germline lookup yields CDR1 MNHNS and CDR2 SASEGT. The CDR3 runs 15 residues. V was clipped by 7 bases and J by 3 bases; unmatched bases: 5. The CDR3 reads CASTDREGYNSPLHF. In DNA, the CDR3 is TGTGCCAGCACGGACAGGGAAGGCTATAATTCACCCCTCCACTTT.

This clonotype has just a few counts. One end of the junction is discordant with germline, which a read error may explain. The chain is built from TRBV5-1 and TRBJ2-5, with 8 bases aligning to TRBD1. The CDR3 spans 15 residues. Germline assignment: CDR1 SGHRS and CDR2 YFSETQ. CDR3 region: CASSLVPTETGGEFF. Written as DNA, the CDR3 is TGCGCCAGCAGCTTGGTACCAACAGAAACAGGGGGTGAGTTCTTC.

The chain couples TRBV5-5 to TRBJ2-7; 15 bases agree with TRBD2. Germline trimming cut 3 bases from V and 6 bases from J; bases unmatched to any gene: 4. Per the germline V gene, CDR1 is SGHKS and CDR2 is YYEKEE (reference sequence). The CDR3 covers 15 residues. CDR3 DNA sequence: TGTGCCAGCAGCTCCCGGACTAGCGGGAGGGTCGAGCAGTACTTC. It specifies CASSSRTSGRVEQYF.

This clonotype was seen a few times. V gene TRBV27 combines with J gene TRBJ2-3; the match to TRBD1 covers 10 bases. Germline V gene lookup returns CDR1 MNHEY and CDR2 SMNVEV (reference sequence). This CDR3 has 16 residues. The V gene end was trimmed by 8 bases and the J gene end by 5 bases; junction bases not matched to a gene: 13. DNA for the CDR3: TGTGCCAGCTCCTTGGGAGACAGGGGGCGAAGAGATACGCAGTATTTT. Translation gives CASSLGDRGRRDTQYF.

V usage is TRBV10-3 and J usage is TRBJ1-1, with 8 positions matching TRBD1. Germline CDR1 and CDR2: ENHRY and SYGVKD. Trimming at V came to 7 bases and at J to 1 base, leaving 8 bases not matched to a gene. The CDR3 covers 15 residues. This CDR3 reads CAIKGQAGANTEAFF. The CDR3 DNA reads TGTGCCATCAAGGGACAGGCCGGAGCGAACACTGAAGCTTTCTTT.

This chain uses TRBV20-1 with TRBJ2-7, with a weak D call TRBD1 (6 bases). Germline values: CDR1 DFQATT, CDR2 SNEGSKA (reference sequence). Trimming removed 2 bases from V and 5 bases from J, with 13 bases in between. There are 13 residues in the CDR3. The CDR3 DNA sequence: TGCAGTGCTAGACGGCAGGGGCAGAACGAGCAGTACTTC. This codes for CSARRQGQNEQYF.

The J gene is TRBJ2-1, the V gene TRBV5-1, with D possibly being TRBD1 or TRBD2 (5 bases each). Deletions cut 0 bases from V and 0 bases from J, with 10 bases between. CDR1 and CDR2 from the germline V gene are SGHRS and YFSETQ. This CDR3 contains 16 residues. CDR3 nucleotide sequence: TGCGCCAGCAGCTTGGTATGGGACGACTCCTACAATGAGCAGTTCTTC. Its protein product is CASSLVWDDSYNEQFF.

This sequence joins TRBV7-2 and TRBJ1-5; no clear D gene. Germline V lookup: CDR1 SGHTA, CDR2 FQGNSA. This CDR3 contains 13 residues. V was cut by 3 bases and J by 7 bases, with 10 bases left in between. Here the CDR3 DNA reads TGTGCCAGCAGCTTCTCGGTAGAGCAGCCCCAGCATTTT. Translated: CASSFSVEQPQHF.

This clonotype was picked up a small number of times. The CDR3 nucleotides read TGTGCCAGCAGCAGACTTCAAGCTAACTATGGCTACACCTTC. Protein sequence: CASSRLQANYGYTF. The V call is TRBV28, the J call TRBJ1-2; D not certain. V shed 6 bases and J shed 0 bases, with 11 bases lying between them. CDR1 and CDR2 from the germline V gene are MDHEN and SYDVKM. This CDR3 is 14 amino acids long.

This chain joins TRBV6-2 or TRBV6-3 and TRBJ2-7, with a weak D call TRBD1 (6 bases). Per the germline V gene, CDR1 is MNHEY and CDR2 is SVGEGT. The CDR3 is 18 amino acids. V shed 0 bases and J shed 5 bases, with 23 bases lying between them. The CDR3 sequence is CASSYSVPETGRGDEQYF. The CDR3 region has the DNA TGTGCCAGCAGTTACTCAGTCCCGGAGACAGGTCGAGGGGACGAGCAGTACTTC.

V usage is TRBV20-1 and J usage is TRBJ2-5, with TRBD2 matching over 14 bases. There are 17 residues in the CDR3. The germline V gene has CDR1 DFQATT and CDR2 SNEGSKA (reference sequence). J gave up 3 bases and V 6 bases, and 12 bases lay outside the gene matches. The CDR3 sequence is CSARTVLGLAGEETQYF. DNA for the CDR3: TGCAGTGCGAGGACAGTTTTGGGACTAGCGGGAGAAGAGACCCAGTACTTC.

There are a few counts of this clonotype. The gene calls are TRBV20-1 and TRBJ1-4; D remains ambiguous. The CDR3 is 13 amino acids. Germline-derived CDR1 and CDR2 are DFQATT and SNEGSKA (reference sequence). Between the trimmed V and J ends, which lost 3 bases and 4 bases, there was a span of 9 bases. In nucleotides, the CDR3 is TGCAGTGCTAGCCGGGTGGGTAATGAAAAACTGTTTTTT. It translates to CSASRVGNEKLFF.